Listed here are 2 T cell receptor beta chains from one sample, sequenced in a study of OX40 agonist ivuxolimab in advanced cancers. Library method: the immunoSEQ multiplex PCR assay. TCRdb obtained this table from immuneACCESS and retained in-frame rearrangements with V and J assigned. These tables miss some clones; where compared with another copy, unresolved V genes account for less than half of the shortfall, and the remainder is unexplained. The sample data list under 40,000 clones, and 78% of these were observed just once. The top ten clones comprise 9.5% to 15% of the sample. The specimen was CD4+ or CD8+ T cells sorted from blood, collected in a trial of the OX40 agonist ivuxolimab. The receptors come from an adult with an advanced solid tumor such as melanoma, head and neck, liver or kidney cancer.

This clone has only a few counts. V gene TRBV9 combines with J gene TRBJ2-1; 8 bases line up with TRBD2. This CDR3 comprises 14 residues. V was clipped by 4 bases and J by 3 bases; unmatched bases: 3. CDR1 and CDR2 (germline): SGDLS, YYNGEE. CDR3 DNA: TGTGCCAGCAGCCCCAGCGGGAGCTACAATGAGCAGTTCTTC. This gives the protein CASSPSGSYNEQFF.

The CDR3 reads CASSPGLAGNEQFF. The CDR3 bases are TGTGCCAGCAGTCCGGGACTAGCGGGCAATGAGCAGTTCTTC. V gene TRBV25-1 combines with J gene TRBJ2-1, with TRBD2 matching 12 bases. The CDR3 has 14 amino acids. V shed 5 bases and J 6 bases; nucleotides not matched to a gene: 2. Germline assignment: CDR1 MGHDK and CDR2 SYGVNS.